The 2 T cell receptor beta chains listed next were all sequenced from one sample in a study of shared clonotypes between healthy human individuals. Measured with immunoSEQ multiplex PCR; TCRdb has only the in-frame clones, and not every one. This sample has 450,000 or so clones, with more than 70% found just once. Input material: PBMCs. All receptors derive from a woman in her thirties or forties in good health. Some clones in this sample may be carry-over from other donors' samples.

This clone showed up just once. The chain couples TRBV4-1 to TRBJ1-2; D is uncertain. Trimming took off 7 bases at V and 0 bases at J, with 24 bases between the two ends. There are 18 residues in the CDR3. CDR1 and CDR2 (germline): MGHRA, YSYEKL. CDR3 in amino acids: CASNQEIVVVATNYGYTF. CDR3 sequence (DNA): TGCGCCAGCAATCAGGAGATCGTCGTTGTGGCTACTAACTATGGCTACACCTTC.

Regarding this clone: Since a far larger clone is one base different, this is likely a read error. The chain couples TRBV6-4 to TRBJ2-7, with D perhaps matching TRBD2 (5 bases). The CDR3 sequence is 15 residues long. Germline V gene data show CDR1 as MRHNA and CDR2 as SNTAGT. As DNA, the CDR3 is TGTGCCAGCAGTGAGGAGGCCGGAGAGGGAAACGAGCAGCACTTC. Its protein product is CASSEEAGEGNEQHF.